The 9 T cell receptor beta chains below all came from one sample that was sequenced in a study of human T cells and chemical hapten exposure. TCRdb passed the RACE reads through MiXCR, listing each CDR3 protein once. The profile covers under 200,000 distinct CDR3 sequences, with 25% to 30% appearing a single time and less than 3% taken by the ten largest. Time point meaning: pre-sensitization, week 0. The sample's treatment: therapeutic diphenylcyclopropenone sensitization with weekly scalp DPC. The sequencing used whole blood, collected in connection with sensitization to the hapten diphenylcyclopropenone (DPC). The receptors originated from a woman aged 30 to 39 with alopecia areata. Some clones in this sample may be carry-over from other donors' samples.

This clonotype appeared a few times. The chain recombines TRBV28 with TRBJ2-5; D not resolved. V dropped 2 bases and J dropped 4 bases, with 8 bases sitting between them. CDR3 length equals 13 residues. Germline CDR1 MDHEN, CDR2 SYDVKM. CDR3 region: CASSLGQLETQYF. DNA of the CDR3: TGTGCCAGCAGTTTAGGTCAGCTAGAGACCCAGTACTTC.

CDR3 sequence reads: CASSVEEGDGNNEKLFF. The CDR3 bases are TGTGCCAGCAGCGTAGAGGAGGGGGACGGTAATAATGAAAAACTGTTTTTT. The chain links TRBV9 to TRBJ1-4; weak D call: TRBD1 (6 bases). Per the germline V gene, CDR1 is SGDLS and CDR2 is YYNGEE. V was cut by 0 bases and J by 4 bases, with 16 bases left in between. The CDR3 has 17 amino acids.

This clonotype was counted between two and nine times. This CDR3 is CASSQGARLYEQFF. CDR3 DNA: TGTGCCAGCAGCCAGGGGGCAAGGTTGTATGAGCAGTTCTTC. V gene TRBV7-9 combines with J gene TRBJ2-1; 8 nucleotides align to TRBD1. The CDR3 totals 14 residues. Germline values: CDR1 SEHNR, CDR2 FQNEAQ (reference sequence). V lost 5 bases, J lost 8 bases, and 8 bases stayed unmatched.

V usage is TRBV20-1 and J usage is TRBJ2-7, with TRBD1 identical over 8 bases. The germline V gene encodes CDR1 DFQATT and CDR2 SNEGSKA (reference sequence). J gave up 3 bases and V 4 bases, and 5 bases lay outside the gene matches. The CDR3 is 13 amino acids. The CDR3 DNA follows: TGCAGTGCTATTTTCGGGACAGGCTACGAGCAGTACTTC. It encodes CSAIFGTGYEQYF.

In its sample, this clonotype was seen a few times. This chain uses TRBV12-3 or TRBV12-4 with TRBJ1-3; maybe TRBD1 (5 bases). The length of the CDR3 is 16 residues. Trimming cost V 3 bases and J 4 bases, with 16 bases left between them. CDR3 in amino acids: CASSFSGGMGGNTIYF. In DNA, the CDR3 is TGTGCCAGCAGTTTTAGCGGGGGAATGGGAGGAAACACCATATATTTT.

This clonotype has only a few counts. CDR3 in DNA: TGTGCCAGCACCATCGGGAATGTCGGGGGCACTGAAGCTTTCTTT. Its protein product is CASTIGNVGGTEAFF. V is TRBV6-6 and J is TRBJ1-1, with a tentative D call TRBD1 (5 bases). Trimming left V 7 bases short and J 4 bases short, with 19 bases between. Germline loops: CDR1 MNHNY, CDR2 SVGAGI (reference sequence). The CDR3 has 15 residues.

This clonotype was observed many times. The chain recombines TRBV5-1 with TRBJ2-1; no clear D. Trimming left V 0 bases short and J 6 bases short, with 7 bases between. The CDR3 length is 13 residues. Germline lookup yields CDR1 SGHRS and CDR2 YFSETQ. CDR3 loop: CASSLGQSNEQFF. In nucleotides, the CDR3 is TGCGCCAGCAGCTTGGGGCAGTCCAATGAGCAGTTCTTC. The full variable domain, rest sourced from reference TRBV5-1 and TRBJ2-1, is KAGVTQTPRYLIKTRGQQVTLSCSPISGHRSVSWYQQTPGQGLQFLFEYFSETQRNKGNFPGRFSGRQFSNSRSEMNVSTLELGDSALYLCASSLGQSNEQFFGPGTRLTVL.

This clonotype appeared a few times. CDR3 protein: CASSFGTGLNQPQHF. For the CDR3, the DNA is TGTGCCAGCAGTTTCGGGACAGGTCTCAATCAGCCCCAGCATTTT. The V and J genes are TRBV2 and TRBJ1-5; 8 bases align to TRBD1. The CDR3 is 15 amino acids. The junction had 6 bases not matched to a gene; V was cut back by 5 bases and J by 3 bases. Germline V CDR1 and CDR2: SNHLY, FYNNEI.

This clonotype was seen a few times. The rearrangement joins TRBV28 to TRBJ2-1; 14 bases map to TRBD2. This CDR3 has 13 amino acids. The V gene end was trimmed by 7 bases and the J gene end by 13 bases; junction bases not matched to a gene: 6. CDR1 is MDHEN, CDR2 SYDVKM, per germline. The CDR3 DNA reads TGTGCCAGCATTCCGGGACTAGCGGGGGCTCAGTTCTTC. Its translation: CASIPGLAGAQFF.